Below, 15 T cell receptor beta chains from the same sample are listed, as sequenced in a study of blood T cell repertoires in COVID-19. Data came from immunoSEQ multiplex PCR; TCRdb stores just in-frame clones and leaves some out. The profile shows 200,000 to 250,000 clones, 85% to 90% of them singletons. Sequencing was carried out using peripheral blood. The receptors come from a man aged 45-65 years with acute or convalescent COVID-19.

The genes are TRBV3-1 (or the pseudogene TRBV3-2) and TRBJ2-6; perhaps TRBD1 as D (6 bases). V lost 3 bases and J lost 3, with 9 bases in between. This CDR3 region has 15 residues. Germline values: CDR1 LGHDT, CDR2 YNNKEL (reference sequence). CDR3 nucleotides: TGTGCCAGCAGCCACAGGGGCAGTGGGGCCAACGTCCTGACTTTC. Protein sequence: CASSHRGSGANVLTF.

The chain combines TRBV4-1 with TRBJ2-3; TRBD2 is a possible D gene (6 bases). The CDR3 length is 17 residues. V lost 0 bases, J lost 7 bases, and 20 bases lay in between. The V gene's germline CDR1 is MGHRA and CDR2 YSYEKL. The CDR3 DNA follows: TGCGCCAGCAGCCAAGATTCGATGGGGACTTTGGGACATACGCAGTATTTT. This gives the protein CASSQDSMGTLGHTQYF.

The chain recombines TRBV2 with TRBJ1-2; 7 positions agree with TRBD1. Germline CDR1 SNHLY, CDR2 FYNNEI. CDR3 size: 13 residues. V lost 6 bases and J lost 2; bases outside the gene matches: 3. DNA of the CDR3: TGTGCCAGCAGCGTGGACAGGAACTATGGCTACACCTTC. Amino acid sequence: CASSVDRNYGYTF.

This chain uses TRBV19 with TRBJ2-2; no clear D gene. The germline V gene encodes CDR1 LNHDA and CDR2 SQIVND (reference sequence). This CDR3 is built from 12 residues. V was shortened by 7 bases and J by 6 bases, with 9 bases between the two germline ends. In DNA, the CDR3 is TGTGCCAGTACCCCCCGTCCCGGGGAGCTGTTTTTT. This gives the protein CASTPRPGELFF. Full variable domain (outside the CDR3, taken from reference TRBV19 and TRBJ2-2): DGGITQSPKYLFRKEGQNVTLSCEQNLNHDAMYWYRQDPGQGLRLIYYSQIVNDFQKGDIAEGYSVSREKKESFPLTVTSAQKNPTAFYLCASTPRPGELFFGEGSRLTVL.

The chain recombines TRBV6-5 with TRBJ2-1, with unresolved D. The germline V gene has CDR1 MNHEY and CDR2 SVGAGI. Trimming removed 5 bases at V and 0 bases at J, with 11 bases between. The CDR3 extends over 15 amino acids. The CDR3 reads CASSRSGASYNEQFF. The CDR3 nucleotides are TGTGCCAGCAGTAGGAGTGGAGCCTCCTACAATGAGCAGTTCTTC.

The gene calls are TRBV4-1 and TRBJ2-3, with TRBD2 as a possible D gene (6 bases). The V gene's germline CDR1 is MGHRA and CDR2 YSYEKL. The CDR3 covers 17 residues. Deletions cut 3 bases from V and 3 bases from J, with 19 bases between. This CDR3 is CASSHGTAPKGTDTQYF. The CDR3, as DNA: TGCGCCAGCAGCCATGGGACTGCACCAAAGGGGACAGATACGCAGTATTTT.

The rearrangement uses TRBV7-8 and TRBJ1-4; TRBD1 agrees at 7 bases. Germline CDR1 and CDR2: SGHVS and FQNEAQ. The CDR3 is made up of 14 amino acids. The junction had 3 bases not matched to a gene; V was cut back by 3 bases and J by 5 bases. CDR3 nucleotides: TGTGCCAGCAGCTTGACGGGACAGAATGAAAAACTGTTTTTT. It yields the protein CASSLTGQNEKLFF.

The rearrangement uses TRBV9 and TRBJ2-5, with TRBD1 matching over 9 bases. The junction had 8 bases not matched to a gene; V was cut back by 3 bases and J by 8 bases. CDR1 is SGDLS and CDR2 is YYNGEE in the germline V gene. The CDR3 spans 14 residues. CDR3 in amino acids: CASSAGDRAGTQYF. CDR3 bases: TGTGCCAGCAGCGCTGGGGACAGGGCGGGTACCCAGTACTTC.

J is TRBJ2-5 and V is TRBV10-3, with 12 bases lining up with TRBD1. The germline V gene has CDR1 ENHRY and CDR2 SYGVKD. The junction had 12 bases not matched to a gene; V was cut back by 4 bases and J by 3 bases. The CDR3 is 18 residues long. The CDR3 protein is CAISAGTGGGRPEETQYF. The CDR3 bases are TGTGCCATCAGTGCCGGGACAGGGGGCGGACGACCCGAAGAGACCCAGTACTTC.

The J gene is TRBJ1-2, the V gene TRBV2, with a possible D match to TRBD1 (5 bases). Looked up from germline, CDR1 is SNHLY and CDR2 is FYNNEI. CDR3 length: 19 amino acids. The ends were cut back, 4 bases at V and 0 bases at J, with 24 bases in the middle. The CDR3 is CASSVPVAGRRAANYGYTF. The CDR3 bases are TGTGCCAGCAGTGTACCAGTAGCGGGACGCCGGGCAGCTAACTATGGCTACACCTTC.

The V and J genes are TRBV10-2 and TRBJ2-1; 11 bases fit TRBD2. Germline V gene data show CDR1 as WSHSY and CDR2 as SAAADI. This CDR3 is 15 amino acids long. Trimming removed 8 bases from V and 7 bases from J; junction bases left unmatched: 10. Here the CDR3 DNA reads TGCGCCAGCCGCCCCGGGCTAGCGGGGGGAAATGAGCAGTTCTTC. Translated: CASRPGLAGGNEQFF.

The V and J genes are TRBV10-1 and TRBJ1-1, with D possibly matching TRBD1 (6 bases). The CDR3 totals 14 residues. V was trimmed by 6 bases and J by 1 base, leaving 12 bases between them. Per the germline V gene, CDR1 is WNHNN and CDR2 is SYGVQD (reference sequence). The CDR3, as DNA: TGCGCCAGCAGCGGAGGACAGACGAACACTGAAGCTTTCTTT. It codes for CASSGGQTNTEAFF.

The chain couples TRBV4-1 to TRBJ1-5, with no clear D. CDR3 size: 17 residues. Germline V gene data show CDR1 as MGHRA and CDR2 as YSYEKL. Trimming removed 1 base from V and 0 bases from J, with 13 bases in between. Here the CDR3 reads CASSQAPLWASNQPQHF. For the CDR3, the DNA is TGCGCCAGCAGCCAAGCCCCTCTCTGGGCTAGCAATCAGCCCCAGCATTTT.

The rearrangement uses TRBV2 and TRBJ1-5, with D uncertain. V shed 6 bases and J shed 4 bases, with 10 bases lying between them. Per the germline V gene, CDR1 is SNHLY and CDR2 is FYNNEI. CDR3 length: 13 residues. The CDR3 region has the DNA TGTGCCAGCAGGCGGGAGGGTAATCAGCCCCAGCATTTT. It specifies CASRREGNQPQHF.

This clone was counted a few times. The chain recombines TRBV6-1 with TRBJ1-1, with D perhaps TRBD1 (6 bases). The CDR3 length is 12 residues. CDR1 is MNHNS and CDR2 is SASEGT in the germline V gene. The V gene lost 2 bases and the J gene lost 5 bases, with 6 bases spanning the gap. The CDR3 DNA is TGTGCCAGCAGTGAACAGGGGACTGAAGCTTTCTTT. Encoded protein: CASSEQGTEAFF.